Described below is a single T cell receptor beta chain sequence and its context. This entry is derived from a study of spatial heterogeneity in lung cancer. CDR3 length: 14 amino acids. The germline gives CDR1 WSHSY, CDR2 SAAADI. V lost 6 bases, J lost 4 bases, and 6 bases stayed unmatched. Noted time point: blood at routine non-recurrence follow-up after resection. TCRdb reprocessed the 5' RACE reads with MiXCR, giving one entry per CDR3 protein. The sample lists over 85,000 distinct CDR3 sequences, roughly a fifth occurring once. Sequencing used PBMCs, obtained at follow-up. The rearrangement links TRBV10-2 to TRBJ1-5; 7 nucleotides agree with TRBD1. The receptor comes from a male donor with early-stage non-small cell lung cancer. CDR3 sequence reads: CASRLTGPNQPQHF. DNA of the CDR3: TGCGCCAGCAGGTTGACAGGGCCAAATCAGCCCCAGCATTTT.